The source of this T cell receptor beta chain is a study of blood T cell repertoires in COVID-19. Across the whole study: The cDNA or gDNA used as material had been derived from T cells, B-cell-depleted T cells, or PBMCs.

Participants spanned ages about 18 to 100 years and resided in about 24 US areas. This clone occurred once. As originally analysed: Reference gene primer amplification in the assay estimated nucleated cell counts. Clones were sequenced by immunoSEQ multiplex PCR, and TCRdb holds only the in-frame ones, with some missing. Clone size and the V and J calls come from that table; the DNA yielded D and trimming. Of 400,000 to 500,000 clones listed, roughly 90% are singletons. The sample was PBMCs or T cells enriched from blood (not recorded which). The clonotype originates from a woman younger than 35 who had been exposed to COVID-19.

The CDR3 loop reads CASSFGQGSDTQYF. Written as DNA, the CDR3 is TGTGCCAGCAGCTTCGGACAGGGGTCAGATACGCAGTATTTT. This chain joins TRBV13 and TRBJ2-3, with 9 bases identical to TRBD1. CDR1 is PRHDT, CDR2 FYEKMQ, per germline (reference sequence). The CDR3 loop spans 14 amino acids. The trim removed 3 bases at V and 4 bases at J, leaving 2 bases unmatched.